This TCR beta chain was found in a study of T cells in Graves' hyperthyroidism and ophthalmopathy. Looking at the study overall: Staff took peripheral blood when the initial diagnosis was made, before any treatment began.

Trimming left V 0 bases short and J 4 bases short, with 12 bases between. The CDR3 is 14 residues long. The germline V gene has CDR1 DFQATT and CDR2 SNEGSKA (reference sequence). There were TCR beta CDR3 regions amplified from RNA transcripts. Initially, a first-round RT-PCR of the TCR CDR3 employed the HTBI primer set. TCRdb recomputed calls from the multiplex PCR reads with MiXCR, one row per CDR3 protein. Of some 460,000 distinct CDR3 sequences in the sample, about 15% were seen once. A few counts support this clonotype. This sequence originates from a woman between 18 and 29 years old with Graves' hyperthyroidism. Sequenced sample: blood. V usage is TRBV20-1 and J usage is TRBJ1-2; the D is unclear. For the CDR3, the DNA is TGCAGTGCTAGAGATCCCGTCCTAATCTATGGCTACACCTTC. This encodes CSARDPVLIYGYTF.